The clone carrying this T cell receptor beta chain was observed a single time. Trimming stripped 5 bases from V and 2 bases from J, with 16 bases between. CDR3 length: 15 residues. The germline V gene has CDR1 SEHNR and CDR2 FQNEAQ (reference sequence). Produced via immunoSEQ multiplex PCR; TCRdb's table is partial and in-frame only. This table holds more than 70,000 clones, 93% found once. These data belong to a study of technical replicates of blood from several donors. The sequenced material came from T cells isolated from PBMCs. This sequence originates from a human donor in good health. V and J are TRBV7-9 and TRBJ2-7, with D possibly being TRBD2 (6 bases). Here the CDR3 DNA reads TGTGCCAGCAGCCTCCAGCCGGGGGTCCCCTACGAGCAGTACTTC. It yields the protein CASSLQPGVPYEQYF.